One and the same sample provided the 18 T cell receptor beta chains below, sequenced in a study of shared clonotypes between healthy human individuals. Profiling relied on immunoSEQ multiplex PCR, and the TCRdb table lists in-frame clones only, not all of them. The sample includes 2 million or so clones, around 95% seen only once; the top ten take about 0.13%. The specimen was naive CD4+ T cells sorted from blood. Subset of the sample: CD45RA+ positively selected. The receptor set was obtained from a young man in good health.

The CDR3 here is CASSLETGNGQPQHF. In DNA form, the CDR3 reads TGCGCCAGCAGCTTGGAAACCGGGAATGGTCAGCCCCAGCATTTT. The J gene is TRBJ1-5, the V gene TRBV5-1; D ambiguous. CDR1 is SGHRS and CDR2 is YFSETQ in the germline V gene. V lost 0 bases and J lost 6, with 13 bases in between. This CDR3 has 15 amino acids.

The J gene is TRBJ2-2, the V gene TRBV14, with no clear D. The germline V gene encodes CDR1 SGHDN and CDR2 FVKESK. This CDR3 has 16 amino acids. The V end lost 1 base, the J end lost 4 bases, and 13 bases lay between the germline ends. CDR3 nucleotides: TGTGCCAGCAGCCAAGGAGTGGGGTTCAGCACCGGGGAGCTGTTTTTT. Translated: CASSQGVGFSTGELFF.

The rearrangement joins TRBV7-9 to TRBJ2-2; perhaps TRBD2 as D (6 bases). In germline, CDR1 is SEHNR, CDR2 FQNEAQ (reference sequence). V was cut by 6 bases and J by 3 bases, with 8 bases left in between. The CDR3 spans 13 residues. The CDR3 DNA is TGTGCCAGCAGTTGGGGGGACACCGGGGAGCTGTTTTTT. Translation: CASSWGDTGELFF.

The chain carries TRBV6-6 and TRBJ1-1; no clear D. CDR1 is MNHNY and CDR2 is SVGAGI in the germline V gene (reference sequence). The CDR3 has 16 residues. With 6 bases removed from V and 0 bases from J, the gap between germline ends came to 17 bases. The CDR3 nucleotides are TGTGCCAGCAGATATCAAGCTGTAGGAGTGAACACTGAAGCTTTCTTT. Translating gives CASRYQAVGVNTEAFF.

This chain joins TRBV28 and TRBJ1-2, with a tentative D call TRBD1 (5 bases). Germline V lookup: CDR1 MDHEN, CDR2 SYDVKM. V was shortened by 3 bases and J by 10 bases, with 15 bases between the two germline ends. The CDR3 is 13 amino acids. CDR3 sequence reads: CASSLGTPPDYTF. As DNA, the CDR3 is TGTGCCAGCAGTTTGGGGACCCCCCCAGACTACACCTTC.

Only one count was recorded for this clone. The chain links TRBV10-3 to TRBJ2-2, with TRBD2 matching 8 bases. Per germline, CDR1 ENHRY and CDR2 SYGVKD. The ends lost 6 bases at V and 7 bases at J; junction bases unmatched: 4. This CDR3 comprises 13 residues. The CDR3 here is CAIRDSGVGELFF. The CDR3 DNA reads TGTGCCATCAGGGATAGCGGGGTCGGGGAGCTGTTTTTT.

This chain connects TRBV7-2 to TRBJ2-5; the D is unclear. Per the germline V gene, CDR1 is SGHTA and CDR2 is FQGNSA. This CDR3 has 15 residues. Trimming cost V 1 base and J 5 bases, with 14 bases left between them. The CDR3 loop reads CASSLDWVGFETQYF. CDR3 in DNA: TGTGCCAGCAGCTTAGACTGGGTTGGGTTCGAGACCCAGTACTTC. The whole variable domain, remainder taken from reference TRBV7-2 and TRBJ2-5, is GAGVSQSPSNKVTEKGKDVELRCDPISGHTALYWYRQSLGQGLEFLIYFQGNSAPDKSGLPSDRFSAERTGGSVSTLTIQRTQQEDSAVYLCASSLDWVGFETQYFGPGTRLLVL.

CDR3: CARPHYRTSGSSTDTQYF. CDR3 nucleotides: TGTGCCAGACCACACTATAGGACTAGCGGGTCTAGCACAGATACGCAGTATTTT. This rearrangement joins TRBV7-2 to TRBJ2-3; 11 bases line up with TRBD2. The CDR3 length is 18 residues. V shed 9 bases, J shed 0 bases, and the junction held 14 bases outside the gene matches. CDR1 and CDR2 (germline): SGHTA, FQGNSA.

J is TRBJ1-3 and V is TRBV9; a possible D gene is TRBD1 (5 bases). With 1 base removed from V and 0 bases from J, the gap between germline ends came to 8 bases. The CDR3 is 15 amino acids. The germline V gene has CDR1 SGDLS and CDR2 YYNGEE. CDR3 sequence (DNA): TGTGCCAGCAGCGTAACGGACACCTCTGGAAACACCATATATTTT. Translation gives CASSVTDTSGNTIYF.

The chain is built from TRBV5-1 and TRBJ1-2, with a weak D call TRBD1 (6 bases). The CDR3 is 14 amino acids. Trimming cost V 0 bases and J 8 bases, with 14 bases left between them. The germline CDR1 and CDR2 sequences are SGHRS and YFSETQ. CDR3 sequence: CASSLESGVGGYTF. The CDR3 DNA reads as TGCGCCAGCAGCTTGGAATCAGGGGTGGGAGGCTACACCTTC.

The V and J genes are TRBV7-9 and TRBJ2-3, with D perhaps assigned TRBD1 or TRBD2 (6 bases each). This CDR3 spans 15 amino acids. The germline V gene has CDR1 SEHNR and CDR2 FQNEAQ (reference sequence). V was pared by 5 bases and J by 4 bases, with 16 bases between. CDR3 loop: CASSPYRGGPDTQYF. The CDR3 DNA reads as TGTGCCAGCAGCCCATATCGAGGGGGGCCAGATACGCAGTATTTT.

This clone came up once. The V and J genes are TRBV7-8 and TRBJ2-1, with TRBD1 identical over 7 bases. Germline V gives CDR1 SGHVS, CDR2 FQNEAQ. V lost 5 bases to trimming and J lost 13 bases; unmatched junction nucleotides: 17. The CDR3 has 15 amino acids. CDR3 sequence: CASSGLGTAMIGQFF. The CDR3, as DNA: TGTGCCAGCAGCGGCTTAGGGACAGCCATGATCGGACAGTTCTTC.

As for this clone: Within the sample, other DNA sequences also encode this same CDR3. The V gene is TRBV2, the J gene TRBJ2-5, with 11 nucleotides matching TRBD2. The J segment lost 4 bases and the V segment lost 1 base, leaving 2 bases of the junction unmatched. Germline V lookup: CDR1 SNHLY, CDR2 FYNNEI. The CDR3 spans 15 residues. The CDR3 coding sequence is TGTGCCAGCAGTGAAGGCCTAGCGGGAGGAGAGACCCAGTACTTC. Its protein product is CASSEGLAGGETQYF.

V is TRBV18 and J is TRBJ2-3, with D unresolved. The CDR3 is made up of 13 amino acids. Germline V gene data show CDR1 as KGHSH and CDR2 as LQKENI. Trimming shortened V by 3 bases and J by 5 bases, and 9 bases separated the two germline ends. CDR3 nucleotide sequence: TGTGCCAGCTCACCTCTCTCGAGAGATACGCAGTATTTT. Protein: CASSPLSRDTQYF.

The rearrangement joins TRBV5-4 to TRBJ2-5; D is uncertain. The CDR3 is 15 amino acids. The V end lost 0 bases, the J end lost 0 bases, and 9 bases lay between the germline ends. The germline gives CDR1 SGHNT, CDR2 YYREEE (reference sequence). The CDR3 coding sequence is TGTGCCAGCAGCTTGGCCGCCAGGTACCAAGAGACCCAGTACTTC. It yields the protein CASSLAARYQETQYF.

The gene calls are TRBV4-3 and TRBJ2-7; no definite D call. CDR3 length: 16 amino acids. V was trimmed by 0 bases and J by 6 bases, leaving 18 bases between them. Germline-derived CDR1 and CDR2 are LGHNA and YSLEER. DNA of the CDR3: TGCGCCAGCAGCCAAGATATATGGCTCGTACAGAGCGAGCAGTACTTC. It specifies CASSQDIWLVQSEQYF.

The chain recombines TRBV6-5 with TRBJ2-2; TRBD1 matches at 10 bases. The trim removed 5 bases at V and 7 bases at J, leaving 7 bases unmatched. The CDR3 length is 15 residues. The germline V gene encodes CDR1 MNHEY and CDR2 SVGAGI. The CDR3 DNA reads as TGTGCCAGCAGTCCCGGGACAGGGGATAGCGGGGAGCTGTTTTTT. Protein product: CASSPGTGDSGELFF.

The chain combines TRBV27 with TRBJ2-7, with D maybe TRBD2 (5 bases). Germline lookup yields CDR1 MNHEY and CDR2 SMNVEV (reference sequence). The CDR3 contains 13 residues. The germline V and J ends were trimmed by 11 bases and 2 bases, with 16 bases remaining between them. CDR3 coding DNA: TGTGCCGCGGGTGGTGGGCCGACCTACGAGCAGTACTTC. This gives the protein CAAGGGPTYEQYF.